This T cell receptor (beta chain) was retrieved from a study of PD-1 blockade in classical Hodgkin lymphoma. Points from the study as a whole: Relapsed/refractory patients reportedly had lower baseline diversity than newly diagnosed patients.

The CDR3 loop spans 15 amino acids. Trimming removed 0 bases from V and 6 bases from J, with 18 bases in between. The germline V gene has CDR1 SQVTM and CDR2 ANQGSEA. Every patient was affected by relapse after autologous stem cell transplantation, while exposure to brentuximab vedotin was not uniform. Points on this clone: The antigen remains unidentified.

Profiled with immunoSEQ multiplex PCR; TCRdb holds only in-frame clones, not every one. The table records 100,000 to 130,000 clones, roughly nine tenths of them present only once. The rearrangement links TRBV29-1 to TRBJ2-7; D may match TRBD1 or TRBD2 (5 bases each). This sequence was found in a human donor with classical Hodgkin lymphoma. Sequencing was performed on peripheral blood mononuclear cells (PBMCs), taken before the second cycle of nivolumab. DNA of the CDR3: TGCAGCGTTGAAGAAATCGGGACGCCGAGTGGCGAGCAGTACTTC. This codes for CSVEEIGTPSGEQYF.